A single TCR beta chain is shown here with its context. The antigen remains unidentified. This entry comes from a study of T cell repertoires in cytomegalovirus infection. At the level of the study: Used in the study were CMV epitopes, some recently identified and HLA-C-restricted, others well-studied and HLA-B-restricted. It can be stated that public TCR beta signatures indicated CMV infection as well as a matching HLA type.

Whole-study findings and limits: The study identified carriers of CMV plus the relevant HLA from cumulative public TCR beta family frequency. Ex vivo, HLA-C-restricted CMV-specific TCR beta clonotypes prevailed over the rest of the response.

A single record per CDR3 protein comes from TCRdb applying MiXCR to the reads. This sample has about 160,000 distinct CDR3 sequences; roughly a fifth occur once, and the top ten carry roughly 25%. V was pared by 5 bases and J by 12 bases, with 14 bases between. CDR3 length: 13 amino acids. Looked up from germline, CDR1 is SGHTA and CDR2 is FQGNSA. This rearrangement joins TRBV7-2 to TRBJ1-6; no firm D call. The sequences come from CD8+ T cells from cultured PBMCs, collected from culture after CMV antigen stimulation. The TCR sequence derives from a human donor in good health (CMV status not recorded). Some clones in this sample may be carry-over from other donors' samples. CDR3 coding DNA: TGTGCCAGCAGCCCACTCGGGCGGGTACCCCTCCACTTT. Translated: CASSPLGRVPLHF.